This T cell receptor beta chain was obtained from a study of a mutant IDH1 vaccine in newly diagnosed glioma. Study-wide context: Vaccines began 4-6 weeks after radiotherapy alone, or with temozolomide cycles. Standard pretreatment was either radiotherapy, temozolomide, or, for most, radiochemotherapy with temozolomide. Study outcomes and limitations: Any relationship between pseudoprogression and changes in top peripheral T cell clonotypes seemed absent.

Indicated time point: week 35, safety follow-up. Doses of 300 ug of mutant IDH1 20-mer peptide were given with topical imiquimod. About this clone itself: Its antigen is as yet unknown.

The V gene's germline CDR1 is KGHSH and CDR2 LQKENI. V lost 5 bases and J lost 2, with 13 bases in between. The CDR3 covers 15 residues. The table came from immunoSEQ multiplex PCR; TCRdb's copy has only in-frame clones and leaves some out. This sample has about 46,000 clones, with approximately 92% found just once. The chain has TRBV18 and TRBJ1-5; D gene ambiguous. The sequencing used PBMCs, collected from a glioma patient whose treatment included an IDH1 peptide vaccine. The receptor comes from a man aged 45-60 years with glioma. The CDR3 sequence: CASSGARQGNQPQHF. For the CDR3, the DNA is TGTGCCAGCTCAGGAGCGCGGCAGGGCAATCAGCCCCAGCATTTT.